The 16 T cell receptor beta chains below were found in one sample sequenced in a study of T cells in tuberculosis (dated by TCRdb to between 2018 and 2020). Reading the label with the study, this specimen's time point is: new active TB diagnosis, blood taken before or within 7 days of starting treatment. The library was generated by the immunoSEQ multiplex PCR assay. Sourced from immuneACCESS, this table was stored by TCRdb with only in-frame sequences that have V and J called. A share of the clones is absent; for the studies checked, an unresolved V gene accounts for under half, and the remainder has no known explanation. The sample includes tens of thousands of clones, with 85% to 95% observed a single time. The ten largest clones represent approximately 2.3% of the sample. The material sequenced was PBMCs, taken at tuberculosis diagnosis. Receptor source: an adult with tuberculosis.

The V call is TRBV4-2, the J call TRBJ1-6; TRBD1 is a possible D gene (5 bases). The V gene lost 0 bases and the J gene lost 6 bases, with 6 bases spanning the gap. The CDR3 consists of 14 residues. The V gene's germline CDR1 is LGHNA and CDR2 YNFKEQ. The CDR3 coding sequence is TGTGCCAGCAGCCAAGACAGGGTTAATTCACCCCTCCACTTT. The encoded protein is CASSQDRVNSPLHF.

V usage is TRBV21-1 and J usage is TRBJ1-6. TRBV21-1 is marked as a pseudogene. The CDR3 is made up of 17 amino acids. CDR3 protein: CASSKVVGRRANSPLHF. CDR3 DNA: TGTGCCAGCAGCAAAGTTGTAGGCCGGAGGGCCAATTCACCCCTCCACTTT.

This chain links TRBV29-1 with TRBJ2-5; 7 bases line up with TRBD1. Losses at the gene ends were 5 bases for V and 5 bases for J; bases not matched to a gene: 5. CDR3 length: 12 residues. The germline V gene has CDR1 SQVTM and CDR2 ANQGSEA. The CDR3 sequence is CSVRQGRETQYF. The CDR3 bases are TGCAGCGTTAGACAGGGACGCGAGACCCAGTACTTC. The whole variable domain, remainder taken from reference TRBV29-1 and TRBJ2-5, is SAVISQKPSRDICQRGTSLTIQCQVDSQVTMMFWYRQQPGQSLTLIATANQGSEATYESGFVIDKFPISRPNLTFSTLTVSNMSPEDSSIYLCSVRQGRETQYFGPGTRLLVL.

This chain links TRBV7-8 with TRBJ1-2, with 10 bases identical to TRBD1. The CDR3 runs 18 residues. Germline V lookup: CDR1 SGHVS, CDR2 FQNEAQ. With V trimmed by 1 base and J by 0 bases, 8 bases remained unmatched. DNA for the CDR3: TGTGCCAGCAGCTTAGTGAGGACAGGGGGTCTATCTAACTATGGCTACACCTTC. Translating it yields CASSLVRTGGLSNYGYTF.

This clone was seen just once. The DNA of the CDR3 is TGTGCCAGCAGTGATACGTGGTCCGGGGGTGCGCGTGGAGAGACCCAGTACTTC. As protein: CASSDTWSGGARGETQYF. This chain uses TRBV25-1 with TRBJ2-5; D possibly corresponds to TRBD2 (6 bases). V was pared by 3 bases and J by 4 bases, with 24 bases between. The CDR3 spans 18 residues. The germline CDR1 and CDR2 sequences are MGHDK and SYGVNS.

The J gene is TRBJ2-5, the V gene TRBV6-1; a possible D gene is TRBD1 (5 bases). Germline loops: CDR1 MNHNS, CDR2 SASEGT. The CDR3 is 14 residues long. V lost 2 bases and J lost 2, with 9 bases in between. Here the CDR3 DNA reads TGTGCCAGCAGTGAATTGTCAGGGCAAGAGACCCAGTACTTC. Its translation is CASSELSGQETQYF.

The chain employs TRBV25-1 and TRBJ1-6, with D tentatively TRBD1 (5 bases). V was cut by 4 bases and J by 9 bases, with 19 bases left in between. This CDR3 comprises 16 residues. Germline V gene lookup returns CDR1 MGHDK and CDR2 SYGVNS. The CDR3 here is CASSAGLGGAGSPLHF. CDR3 coding DNA: TGTGCCAGCAGTGCAGGCCTTGGAGGGGCGGGTTCACCCCTCCACTTT.

This rearrangement joins TRBV27 to TRBJ2-3; TRBD2 agrees at 12 bases. With 5 bases clipped from V and 9 bases from J, the junction kept 18 bases outside the gene matches. Looked up from germline, CDR1 is MNHEY and CDR2 is SMNVEV (reference sequence). The length of the CDR3 is 18 residues. CDR3 in amino acids: CASSPELAGGLRGETQYF. Here the CDR3 DNA reads TGTGCCAGCAGTCCCGAACTAGCGGGGGGCCTCCGGGGCGAGACGCAGTATTTT.

The V and J genes are TRBV18 and TRBJ2-3; 8 nucleotides match TRBD2. The ends lost 8 bases at V and 4 bases at J; junction bases unmatched: 14. The CDR3 spans 16 residues. CDR1 and CDR2 from the germline V gene are KGHSH and LQKENI. CDR3 in amino acids: CASPPRGAGASDTQYF. CDR3 bases: TGTGCCAGCCCTCCCCGGGGAGCGGGGGCATCAGATACGCAGTATTTT.

The chain employs TRBV29-1 and TRBJ1-1; D is perhaps TRBD1 (5 bases). Germline loops: CDR1 SQVTM, CDR2 ANQGSEA. The length of the CDR3 is 13 residues. V was pared by 4 bases and J by 0 bases, with 9 bases between. In DNA, the CDR3 is TGCAGCGTTGTGAAGGACATGAACACTGAAGCTTTCTTT. Translating gives CSVVKDMNTEAFF.

In this sample, this clone turned up a few times. The chain carries TRBV2 and TRBJ2-2; D not resolved. This CDR3 comprises 12 residues. Trimming left V 8 bases short and J 2 bases short, with 6 bases between. Germline V gene lookup returns CDR1 SNHLY and CDR2 FYNNEI. CDR3 sequence reads: CASLPNTGELFF. The CDR3 DNA is TGTGCCAGCCTTCCCAACACCGGGGAGCTGTTTTTT.

The chain combines TRBV27 with TRBJ2-3; D uncertain. This CDR3 is built from 16 residues. Trimming shortened V by 4 bases and J by 6 bases, and 20 bases separated the two germline ends. Looked up from germline, CDR1 is MNHEY and CDR2 is SMNVEV (reference sequence). In DNA form, the CDR3 reads TGTGCCAGCAGTTCTATGGAGAACATAGCCTTCGATACGCAGTATTTT. Residues: CASSSMENIAFDTQYF.

The chain recombines TRBV5-5 with TRBJ1-6, with 7 bases lining up with TRBD1. CDR1 and CDR2 (germline): SGHKS, YYEKEE (reference sequence). The J segment lost 4 bases and the V segment lost 0 bases, leaving 1 base of the junction unmatched. This CDR3 has 15 residues. CDR3 loop: CASSLEGQYNSPLHF. The CDR3 region has the DNA TGTGCCAGCAGCTTGGAGGGACAGTATAATTCACCCCTCCACTTT.

The chain has TRBV2 and TRBJ1-3; D might be TRBD1 (6 bases). In germline, CDR1 is SNHLY, CDR2 FYNNEI. The germline V and J ends were trimmed by 4 bases and 5 bases, with 9 bases remaining between them. The CDR3 is 13 amino acids. The CDR3 reads CASSADRRNTIYF. The DNA of the CDR3 is TGTGCCAGCAGTGCGGACAGAAGAAACACCATATATTTT.

The V gene is TRBV27, the J gene TRBJ2-1; maybe TRBD1 (6 bases). Germline V lookup: CDR1 MNHEY, CDR2 SMNVEV (reference sequence). V was pared by 3 bases and J by 5 bases, with 23 bases between. The CDR3 is 18 residues long. The CDR3 nucleotides are TGTGCCAGCAGTTTTCTAATGACAGGCACCCCCTCTCACAATGAGCAGTTCTTC. Residues: CASSFLMTGTPSHNEQFF.

CDR3 region: CASSDPRLAGENGELFF. DNA of the CDR3: TGTGCCAGCAGTGATCCCCGGCTAGCGGGGGAGAACGGGGAGCTGTTTTTT. This chain joins TRBV6-4 and TRBJ2-2, with TRBD2 matching over 10 bases. This CDR3 is built from 17 residues. Germline CDR1 is MRHNA and CDR2 is SNTAGT. V trimming: 3 bases; J trimming: 7 bases; junction bases outside the gene matches: 11.